This T cell receptor (beta chain) was sequenced for a study of regulatory and conventional T cells in RAG deficiency. General study results and limits: Shorter CDR3s in all patient subsets; >85% Treg-Tconv overlap in Omenn.

The germline CDR1 and CDR2 sequences are SGHNT and YYREEE (reference sequence). CDR3 length equals 19 residues. V lost 4 bases to trimming and J lost 2 bases; unmatched junction nucleotides: 15. Genomic DNA came from blood regulatory T cells gated CD4+ CD25-high CD127-low. Sequencing used immunoSEQ multiplex PCR; TCRdb keeps in-frame clones, though not all of them. The table records about 28,000 clones, just over 90% of them present only once. A remark on this clone: The antigen is unknown.

This sample was also put to use in a study of regulatory T cells. That work contributes: The primer mix had 52 TRBV and 13 TRBJ primers.

The receptor comes from a human donor in good health. The sequenced sample was Tregs sorted from blood. The V call is TRBV5-4, the J call TRBJ2-3; TRBD2 aligns across 11 bases. In DNA form, the CDR3 reads TGTGCCAGCAGCAGCGGACGGACCGGGACTAGCGGTGTCACAGATACGCAGTATTTT. Residues: CASSSGRTGTSGVTDTQYF.